The present entry profiles one T cell receptor (beta chain) with its context. The source of the sample is a study of T-cell reconstitution after alpha-beta-depleted transplantation in children. V lost 2 bases and J lost 4; bases outside the gene matches: 7. Per the germline V gene, CDR1 is DFQATT and CDR2 is SNEGSKA (reference sequence). This CDR3 has 15 amino acids. TCRbeta library preparation incorporated unique molecular identifiers. TCRdb re-derived calls from the PCR reads in MiXCR, one entry per CDR3 protein. The data contain 500,000 to 600,000 distinct CDR3 sequences, about 30% of them seen just once; the ten biggest clones take up 2.4%.

The sample in question was PBMCs from the stem cell graft donor, obtained from the stem cell graft. The source is a human donor who donated a stem cell graft to a child with aplastic anemia. This rearrangement joins TRBV20-1 to TRBJ2-1, with 8 nucleotides matching TRBD2. This CDR3 reads CSARTTGLVYNEQFF. The CDR3 coding sequence is TGCAGTGCTAGAACCACGGGACTAGTATACAATGAGCAGTTCTTC.